These 23 T cell receptor beta chains came from one sample sequenced in a study of shared clonotypes between healthy human individuals. Measured with immunoSEQ multiplex PCR; TCRdb has only the in-frame clones, and not every one. Of 2.5 million or so clones listed, over 85% are singletons. Input material: naive CD4+ T cells sorted from blood. Specified subset: CD45RA+ positively selected. The receptors stem from a man aged 18 to 30 in good health.

This clone occurred once. CDR3 sequence reads: CASSSRTGTRNNSPLHF. The CDR3 DNA reads as TGCGCCAGCAGCAGTCGAACAGGGACCAGAAATAATTCACCCCTCCACTTT. The genes are TRBV5-1 and TRBJ1-6, with D possibly matching TRBD1 (6 bases). V shed 4 bases and J shed 5 bases, with 19 bases lying between them. The germline V gene encodes CDR1 SGHRS and CDR2 YFSETQ. The CDR3 is 17 residues long. The entire variable domain, with the rest obtained from reference TRBV5-1 and TRBJ1-6, is as follows: KAGVTQTPRYLIKTRGQQVTLSCSPISGHRSVSWYQQTPGQGLQFLFEYFSETQRNKGNFPGRFSGRQFSNSRSEMNVSTLELGDSALYLCASSSRTGTRNNSPLHFGNGTRLTVT.

The chain has TRBV7-2 and TRBJ2-5, with 10 bases aligning to TRBD2. The CDR3 contains 14 residues. J gave up 4 bases and V 4 bases, and 3 bases lay outside the gene matches. The germline CDR1 and CDR2 sequences are SGHTA and FQGNSA. The CDR3 nucleotides are TGTGCCAGCAGCTCCAGGACTAGCGGAGAGACCCAGTACTTC. It codes for CASSSRTSGETQYF.

This clone came up a few times. Other DNA variants within this sample encode the same CDR3. The chain combines TRBV2 with TRBJ1-1; D is undetermined. The CDR3 totals 12 residues. Deletions cut 6 bases from V and 2 bases from J, with 7 bases between. Germline V lookup: CDR1 SNHLY, CDR2 FYNNEI. The CDR3 DNA reads as TGTGCCAGCAGAACGGGTAACACTGAAGCTTTCTTT. Its protein product is CASRTGNTEAFF.

V gene TRBV27 combines with J gene TRBJ1-6; 10 bases are a match to TRBD1. CDR1 is MNHEY and CDR2 is SMNVEV in the germline V gene (reference sequence). Trimming cost V 5 bases and J 3 bases; bases outside gene matches: 4. The CDR3 has 16 residues. CDR3 sequence: CASSPDRGLYNSPLHF. The DNA for the CDR3 is TGTGCCAGCAGTCCAGACAGGGGGCTCTATAATTCACCCCTCCACTTT.

The chain employs TRBV7-3 and TRBJ2-2; D remains ambiguous. The CDR3 runs 13 residues. V was pared by 3 bases and J by 3 bases, with 5 bases between. Germline assignment: CDR1 SGHTA and CDR2 FQGTGA. CDR3 sequence reads: CASSFPHTGELFF. The CDR3 DNA follows: TGTGCCAGCAGCTTCCCCCACACCGGGGAGCTGTTTTTT.

The chain links TRBV7-6 to TRBJ2-2; 7 bases are a match to TRBD2. The germline CDR1 and CDR2 sequences are SGHVS and FNYEAQ. V dropped 4 bases and J dropped 2; count of bases not matched to a gene: 10. The length of the CDR3 is 17 residues. CDR3 nucleotides: TGTGCCAGCAGCTCCTTACGGGACTACTTTAACACCGGGGAGCTGTTTTTT. Its translation: CASSSLRDYFNTGELFF.

The chain couples TRBV20-1 to TRBJ1-2; D is possibly TRBD1 (6 bases). V lost 4 bases to trimming and J lost 8 bases, with 11 bases between them. The CDR3 length is 11 residues. The germline CDR1 and CDR2 sequences are DFQATT and SNEGSKA (reference sequence). The CDR3 region is CSATDRKGYTF. CDR3 nucleotides: TGCAGTGCTACGGACAGAAAGGGCTACACCTTC.

This clone appeared a single time. The chain carries TRBV5-1 and TRBJ2-2; 7 bases are a match to TRBD1. J was trimmed by 5 bases and V by 4 bases; bases with no gene match: 8. The CDR3 covers 15 residues. Germline lookup yields CDR1 SGHRS and CDR2 YFSETQ. In DNA form, the CDR3 reads TGCGCCAGCAGCAGCACCCCGACAGGGACCGGGGAGCTGTTTTTT. Residues: CASSSTPTGTGELFF.

This chain links TRBV7-8 with TRBJ1-1, with a weak D call TRBD1 (6 bases). V was shortened by 9 bases and J by 1 base, with 12 bases between the two germline ends. The V gene's germline CDR1 is SGHVS and CDR2 FQNEAQ. CDR3 size: 13 residues. The CDR3 region has the DNA TGTGCCAGTCTGGGACATAGGAACACTGAAGCTTTCTTT. Its translation: CASLGHRNTEAFF.

As regards this clone: This same CDR3 is encoded by further DNA sequences in the sample. The J gene is TRBJ1-2, the V gene TRBV7-9, with 9 nucleotides matching TRBD1. The CDR3 contains 13 residues. Germline assignment: CDR1 SEHNR and CDR2 FQNEAQ (reference sequence). The J segment lost 4 bases and the V segment lost 5 bases, leaving 2 bases of the junction unmatched. The CDR3 region is CASSRGQGYGYTF. Written as DNA, the CDR3 is TGTGCCAGCAGCCGGGGACAGGGCTATGGCTACACCTTC.

This clone was found a few times. The CDR3 loop reads CASSLEGAGNIQYF. In nucleotides, the CDR3 is TGTGCCAGCAGCTTAGAGGGGGCCGGGAACATTCAGTACTTC. The chain links TRBV5-5 to TRBJ2-4; TRBD1 aligns across 7 bases. Trimming took 2 bases from V and 7 from J; bases not matched to a gene: 6. Germline V CDR1 and CDR2: SGHKS, YYEKEE (reference sequence). The CDR3 is 14 residues long.

CDR3 in DNA: TGTGCCAGCAGTTACAGGGGGCGCGGCGAGCAGTACTTC. Translating gives CASSYRGRGEQYF. The chain combines TRBV6-5 with TRBJ2-7; 7 bases line up with TRBD1. Per germline, CDR1 MNHEY and CDR2 SVGAGI. V gave up 2 bases and J gave up 6 bases; unmatched junction bases: 4. This CDR3 is 13 amino acids long.

V usage is TRBV20-1 and J usage is TRBJ1-1; D call uncertain. CDR3 length: 10 residues. From germline, CDR1 is DFQATT and CDR2 SNEGSKA (reference sequence). V lost 0 bases to trimming and J lost 9 bases, with 5 bases between them. The CDR3 DNA is TGCAGTGCTAGAGACAACAAAGCTTTCTTT. It specifies CSARDNKAFF.

The V and J genes are TRBV2 and TRBJ1-5, with 9 bases matching TRBD1. V shed 2 bases, J shed 2 bases, and the junction held 7 bases outside the gene matches. The germline V gene has CDR1 SNHLY and CDR2 FYNNEI. The CDR3 has 17 amino acids. The CDR3 protein is CASSENLGTGRNQPQHF. The CDR3, as DNA: TGTGCCAGCAGTGAAAATTTGGGGACAGGGCGCAATCAGCCCCAGCATTTT. Combining the CDR3 with reference TRBV2 and TRBJ1-5 gives the whole variable domain EPEVTQTPSHQVTQMGQEVILRCVPISNHLYFYWYRQILGQKVEFLVSFYNNEISEKSEIFDDQFSVERPDGSNFTLKIRSTKLEDSAMYFCASSENLGTGRNQPQHFGDGTRLSIL.

The chain recombines TRBV6-4 with TRBJ1-2; TRBD1 might be the D (5 bases). The germline gives CDR1 MRHNA, CDR2 SNTAGT. The CDR3 runs to 14 residues. V dropped 4 bases and J dropped 3 bases, with 12 bases sitting between them. Here the CDR3 DNA reads TGTGCCAGCAGTGCCCCGACAGCTTACTATGGCTACACCTTC. It is translated as CASSAPTAYYGYTF.

The rearrangement uses TRBV2 and TRBJ2-7, with 8 positions matching TRBD1. Germline V lookup: CDR1 SNHLY, CDR2 FYNNEI. This CDR3 is 14 amino acids long. Trimming at V came to 5 bases and at J to 5 bases, leaving 8 bases not matched to a gene. Here the CDR3 DNA reads TGTGCCAGCAGTCCGGACAGGGTTAACGACGAGCAGTACTTC. This sequence encodes CASSPDRVNDEQYF.

J is TRBJ2-1 and V is TRBV6-5; D is uncertain. Trimming cost V 2 bases and J 5 bases, with 16 bases left between them. This CDR3 comprises 16 residues. The germline V gene has CDR1 MNHEY and CDR2 SVGAGI. CDR3 bases: TGTGCCAGCAGTTACACCGTAGCCGCTTGGAACAATGAGCAGTTCTTC. This translates into CASSYTVAAWNNEQFF.

The chain couples TRBV10-3 to TRBJ2-1; no clear D. This CDR3 is built from 15 residues. V lost 3 bases, J lost 6 bases, and 15 bases lay in between. CDR1 is ENHRY, CDR2 SYGVKD, per germline. DNA for the CDR3: TGTGCCATCAGTGACCCCGACAAAAAAATCAATGAGCAGTTCTTC. This translates into CAISDPDKKINEQFF.

The rearrangement joins TRBV7-9 to TRBJ2-7; TRBD1 aligns across 9 bases. Per germline, CDR1 SEHNR and CDR2 FQNEAQ (reference sequence). Germline trimming cut 5 bases from V and 5 bases from J; bases unmatched to any gene: 10. The CDR3 has 15 residues. Written as DNA, the CDR3 is TGTGCCAGCAGCAAGGGACAGGGTGATATCAACGAGCAGTACTTC. It yields the protein CASSKGQGDINEQYF.

The rearrangement joins TRBV12-5 to TRBJ2-2, with 9 bases fitting TRBD1. This CDR3 is 16 amino acids long. Germline lookup yields CDR1 LGHNT and CDR2 FRNRAP. After removal of 0 bases from V and 4 bases from J, the junction contained 3 bases not matched to a gene. The CDR3 sequence: CASGLVTGGITGELFF. For the CDR3, the DNA is TGTGCTAGTGGTTTGGTTACAGGGGGCATCACCGGGGAGCTGTTTTTT.

V usage is TRBV7-9 and J usage is TRBJ1-6; D is uncertain. V lost 1 base, J lost 1 base, and 8 bases lay in between. CDR1 is SEHNR, CDR2 FQNEAQ, per germline (reference sequence). This CDR3 contains 16 residues. CDR3 residues: CASSLDDKSYNSPLHF. CDR3 bases: TGTGCCAGCAGCTTAGACGACAAATCCTATAATTCACCCCTCCACTTT.

J is TRBJ2-3 and V is TRBV5-6; possible D gene TRBD2, 5 bases. With 0 bases removed from V and 2 bases from J, the gap between germline ends came to 7 bases. Germline CDR1 is SGHDT and CDR2 is YYEEEE. CDR3 length: 14 residues. The CDR3 reads CASSLVDFTDTQYF. The CDR3 nucleotides read TGTGCCAGCAGCTTGGTGGACTTCACAGATACGCAGTATTTT.

This clone has only a few counts. This same CDR3 is encoded by further DNA sequences in the sample. The rearrangement joins TRBV18 to TRBJ1-1, with D uncertain. The CDR3 spans 13 residues. V was pared by 2 bases and J by 1 base, with 5 bases between. Germline CDR1 and CDR2: KGHSH and LQKENI. The CDR3: CASSPDGNTEAFF. The DNA for the CDR3 is TGTGCCAGCTCACCAGACGGGAACACTGAAGCTTTCTTT. The variable domain in full, with the rest retrieved from reference TRBV18 and TRBJ1-1, is NAGVMQNPRHLVRRRGQEARLRCSPMKGHSHVYWYRQLPEEGLKFMVYLQKENIIDESGMPKERFSAEFPKEGPSILRIQQVVRGDSAAYFCASSPDGNTEAFFGQGTRLTVV.